This TCR beta chain is drawn from a study of identical twins. With 7 bases removed from V and 3 bases from J, the gap between germline ends came to 18 bases. CDR3 length: 15 amino acids. A universal primer site arose from template switching, and cDNA bore unique molecular identifiers. TCRdb reprocessed the 5' RACE reads via MiXCR and lists one record per CDR3 protein. The sample yields hundreds of thousands of distinct CDR3 sequences, about 24% seen once. This sample also appeared in a second study, on T cells expressing NK-cell markers. Per that paper: Sequenced donors, eight in total, included seven who were HCMV-seropositive and one who was seronegative.

The source material was CD4+ T cells sorted from blood. This clonotype was obtained from a woman younger than 35 in good health. The V and J genes are TRBV12-3 or TRBV12-4 and TRBJ2-5; D remains ambiguous. In DNA form, the CDR3 reads TGTGCCAGCACTTTCAGCCCCACCTTAAAAGAGACCCAGTACTTC. Its translation: CASTFSPTLKETQYF.